The subject of this entry is one T cell receptor (beta chain). This entry comes from a study of blood T cell repertoires in COVID-19. Between the trimmed V and J ends, which lost 0 bases and 4 bases, there was a span of 12 bases. The CDR3 spans 15 residues. The V gene's germline CDR1 is MRHNA and CDR2 SNTAGT. Authors' methods: It was from reference gene primer amplification that nucleated cell counts were estimated. Data came from immunoSEQ multiplex PCR; TCRdb stores just in-frame clones and leaves some out. V and J calls and clone size follow that table, whereas D and trimming were derived from the DNA. The profile shows a few hundred thousand clones, about 83% of them singletons.

This TCR was recovered from a woman between 50 and 59 years old with acute or convalescent COVID-19. The sample taken for sequencing was peripheral blood. V gene TRBV6-4 combines with J gene TRBJ1-2, with D possibly being TRBD1 (5 bases). The CDR3 reads CASSDSRGGIYGYTF. CDR3 DNA sequence: TGTGCCAGCAGTGACTCGAGGGGAGGTATCTATGGCTACACCTTC.